Reported below is one TCR beta chain. Alongside a J-beta primer mix, a sample-barcoded 5' primer served in a second PCR lasting about 6 to 12 cycles. TCRdb reprocessed the 5' RACE reads with MiXCR, giving one entry per CDR3 protein. Of 1,800,000 or so distinct CDR3 sequences in the sample, about 39% were seen once. This sample is part of a study of blood T cells in healthy people across ages. V lost 5 bases, J lost 5 bases, and 12 bases lay in between. The germline V gene has CDR1 PRHDT and CDR2 FYEKMQ (reference sequence). This CDR3 is built from 13 residues. The sample consisted of blood. The J gene is TRBJ1-2, the V gene TRBV13; D gene uncertain. The receptor was isolated from a human donor in good health. CDR3 sequence: CASSQPFLYGYTF. The CDR3 coding sequence is TGTGCCAGCAGCCAACCCTTTCTATATGGCTACACCTTC. Complete variable domain (other parts from reference TRBV13 and TRBJ1-2): AAGVIQSPRHLIKEKRETATLKCYPIPRHDTVYWYQQGPGQDPQFLISFYEKMQSDKGSIPDRFSAQQFSDYHSELNMSSLELGDSALYFCASSQPFLYGYTFGSGTRLTVV.